A single sample is the source of the 8 T cell receptor beta chains below, sequenced in a study of blood T cell repertoires in COVID-19. Assay used: immunoSEQ multiplex PCR; TCRdb lists only in-frame clones, some missing. The sample lists fewer than 350,000 clones; 86% were seen once. Input material: PBMCs or T cells enriched from blood (not recorded which). The origin of the receptors is a woman aged 40 to 55 with acute COVID-19.

CDR3 sequence (DNA): TGTGCCAGTAGTTCGGTGTCGGGCACTGAAGCTTTCTTT. Its protein is CASSSVSGTEAFF. The chain combines TRBV19 with TRBJ1-1; unclear D gene. V was shortened by 5 bases and J by 4 bases, with 11 bases between the two germline ends. CDR1 and CDR2 (germline): LNHDA, SQIVND (reference sequence). The CDR3 has 13 residues.

CDR3 nucleotide sequence: TGCAGTGCTAGTGGCCTAGCGGTAGCCAAAAACATTCAGTACTTC. It is translated as CSASGLAVAKNIQYF. The V call is TRBV20-1, the J call TRBJ2-4, with 7 bases that match TRBD2. The trim removed 3 bases at V and 0 bases at J, leaving 5 bases unmatched. The germline V gene encodes CDR1 DFQATT and CDR2 SNEGSKA (reference sequence). This CDR3 comprises 15 residues.

V and J are TRBV6-5 and TRBJ1-6, with D uncertain. The germline CDR1 and CDR2 sequences are MNHEY and SVGAGI. This CDR3 is built from 13 residues. V was shortened by 6 bases and J by 11 bases, with 14 bases between the two germline ends. The CDR3 sequence is CASSLRRNTPLHF. CDR3 in DNA: TGTGCCAGCAGCCTCAGGAGGAATACACCCCTCCACTTT.

This clone was observed a few times. This chain links TRBV5-6 with TRBJ1-1; TRBD1 aligns across 10 bases. The V segment lost 4 bases and the J segment 8 bases; nucleotides outside the gene matches: 17. Germline-derived CDR1 and CDR2 are SGHDT and YYEEEE. This CDR3 region has 17 residues. The CDR3 sequence: CASSLPSAGTGESEAFF. For the CDR3, the DNA is TGTGCCAGCAGCCTACCATCCGCCGGGACAGGGGAATCGGAAGCTTTCTTT. The entire variable domain, with the rest obtained from reference TRBV5-6 and TRBJ1-1, is as follows: DAGVTQSPTHLIKTRGQQVTLRCSPKSGHDTVSWYQQALGQGPQFIFQYYEEEERQRGNFPDRFSGHQFPNYSSELNVNALLLGDSALYLCASSLPSAGTGESEAFFGQGTRLTVV.

This chain connects TRBV7-2 to TRBJ2-7; the match to TRBD2 covers 7 bases. The CDR3 extends over 16 amino acids. Germline values: CDR1 SGHTA, CDR2 FQGNSA. Trimming at V came to 6 bases and at J to 3 bases, leaving 14 bases not matched to a gene. CDR3 DNA sequence: TGTGCCAGCAGTTCCAGCGCGGGACTAACCCGCTACGAGCAGTACTTC. Translating it yields CASSSSAGLTRYEQYF.

A few counts support this clone. CDR3 in DNA: TGTGCCAGCAGTAAGACCGGGTCCTATAATGAAAAACTGTTTTTT. Residues: CASSKTGSYNEKLFF. The chain couples TRBV6-5 to TRBJ1-4; no definite D call. Trimming removed 5 bases at V and 4 bases at J, with 14 bases between. Per the germline V gene, CDR1 is MNHEY and CDR2 is SVGAGI. This CDR3 spans 15 amino acids.

Only one count was recorded for this clone. The chain links TRBV27 to TRBJ2-5; a weak D match, TRBD1 (6 bases). CDR1 MNHEY and CDR2 SMNVEV come from the germline V gene (reference sequence). V lost 2 bases and J lost 5, with 15 bases in between. The CDR3 runs 15 residues. The CDR3 DNA sequence: TGTGCCAGCAGTTTACTTGGGGGCCTGGGGGAGACCCAGTACTTC. It specifies CASSLLGGLGETQYF.

The CDR3 DNA sequence: TGTGCCAGCTCACCCGGGACAACTGCGAACACCGGGGAGCTGTTTTTT. This gives the protein CASSPGTTANTGELFF. The chain has TRBV18 and TRBJ2-2; TRBD1 is a possible D gene (6 bases). Trimming left V 3 bases short and J 0 bases short, with 11 bases between. CDR3 length: 16 amino acids. Germline CDR1 and CDR2: KGHSH and LQKENI. The full variable domain, with the rest looked up from reference TRBV18 and TRBJ2-2, is NAGVMQNPRHLVRRRGQEARLRCSPMKGHSHVYWYRQLPEEGLKFMVYLQKENIIDESGMPKERFSAEFPKEGPSILRIQQVVRGDSAAYFCASSPGTTANTGELFFGEGSRLTVL.